Here is one TCR beta chain with its context. A read error may explain this, as a much larger clone is one base away. Primers used in a second PCR of roughly 6 to 12 cycles were a sample-barcoded 5' primer and a J-beta primer mix. TCRdb reprocessed the 5' RACE reads via MiXCR and lists one record per CDR3 protein. Of more than 800,000 distinct CDR3 sequences listed, 25% to 30% are singletons. The CDR3 has 16 amino acids. The germline gives CDR1 LGHDT, CDR2 YNNKEL (reference sequence). These data originate in a study of blood T cells in healthy people across ages. Each donor had roughly 10 milliliters of peripheral blood drawn.

The clonotype originates from a woman at least 80 years old in good health. The sequencing input was blood. V gene TRBV3-1 combines with J gene TRBJ2-7; D unclear. Near its end, the DNA agrees better with TRBJ2-5, so the J call may be wrong. CDR3: CASSQDLLVVLETQYF. DNA for the CDR3: TGTGCCAGCAGCCAAGATTTGCTTGTGGTCTTGGAGACCCAGTACTTC.